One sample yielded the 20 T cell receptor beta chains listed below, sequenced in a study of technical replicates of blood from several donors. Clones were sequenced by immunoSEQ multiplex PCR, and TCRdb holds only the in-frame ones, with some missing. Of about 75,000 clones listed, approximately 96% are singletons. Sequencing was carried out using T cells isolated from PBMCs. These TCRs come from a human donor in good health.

The CDR3 here is CASEFPGTGQPQHF. As DNA, the CDR3 is TGTGCCAGTGAGTTTCCGGGTACAGGACAGCCCCAGCATTTT. The J gene is TRBJ1-5, the V gene TRBV19; D possibly corresponds to TRBD1 (5 bases). CDR1 is LNHDA, CDR2 SQIVND, per germline (reference sequence). V was cut by 8 bases and J by 7 bases, with 18 bases left in between. The CDR3 covers 14 residues.

As DNA, the CDR3 is TGCGCCAGCAGCTTGGCCCTAGCGGGAGGAGAGACCCAGTACTTC. Translation: CASSLALAGGETQYF. This chain joins TRBV5-1 and TRBJ2-5; the match to TRBD2 covers 11 bases. Unmatched junction bases numbered 2, after V lost 0 bases and J lost 4 bases. This CDR3 contains 15 residues. Germline V lookup: CDR1 SGHRS, CDR2 YFSETQ.

The CDR3: CASSETLAGGYNEQFF. CDR3 DNA: TGCGCCAGCAGTGAGACCCTAGCGGGAGGCTACAATGAGCAGTTCTTC. The rearrangement links TRBV10-2 to TRBJ2-1; 11 bases agree with TRBD2. The V and J ends lost 2 bases and 3 bases, in that order; junction bases with no gene match: 3. The CDR3 runs to 16 residues. CDR1 and CDR2 from the germline V gene are WSHSY and SAAADI.

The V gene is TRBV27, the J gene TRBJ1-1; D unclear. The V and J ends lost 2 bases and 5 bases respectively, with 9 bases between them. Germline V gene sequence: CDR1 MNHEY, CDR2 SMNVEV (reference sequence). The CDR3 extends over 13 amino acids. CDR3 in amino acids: CASSLTGYTEAFF. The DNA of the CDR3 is TGTGCCAGCAGTTTAACCGGGTATACTGAAGCTTTCTTT.

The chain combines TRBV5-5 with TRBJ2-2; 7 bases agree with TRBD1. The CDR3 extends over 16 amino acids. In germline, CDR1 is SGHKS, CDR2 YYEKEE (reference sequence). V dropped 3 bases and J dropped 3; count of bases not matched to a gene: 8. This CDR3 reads CASSSPRTGDTGELFF. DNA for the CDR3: TGTGCCAGCAGCTCCCCCCGGACAGGAGACACCGGGGAGCTGTTTTTT.

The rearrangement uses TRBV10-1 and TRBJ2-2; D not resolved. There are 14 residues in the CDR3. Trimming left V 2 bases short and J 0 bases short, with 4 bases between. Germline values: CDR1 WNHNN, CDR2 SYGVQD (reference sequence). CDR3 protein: CASSEGANTGELFF. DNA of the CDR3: TGCGCCAGCAGTGAGGGAGCGAACACCGGGGAGCTGTTTTTT.

The CDR3 DNA follows: TGTGCCAGCAGCCAAGAAGAAAGGGCAAGGGGGCCGGCCGGGGAGCTGTTTTTT. Translation: CASSQEERARGPAGELFF. V and J are TRBV4-2 and TRBJ2-2; 7 bases are shared with TRBD1. Germline CDR1 and CDR2: LGHNA and YNFKEQ. This CDR3 has 18 amino acids. The trim removed 0 bases at V and 6 bases at J, leaving 13 bases unmatched.

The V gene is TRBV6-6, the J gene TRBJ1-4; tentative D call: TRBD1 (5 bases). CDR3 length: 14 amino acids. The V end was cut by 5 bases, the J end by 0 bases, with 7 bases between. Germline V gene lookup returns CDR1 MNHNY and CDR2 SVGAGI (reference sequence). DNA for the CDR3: TGTGCCAGCAGTAAGGGGACAACTAATGAAAAACTGTTTTTT. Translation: CASSKGTTNEKLFF.

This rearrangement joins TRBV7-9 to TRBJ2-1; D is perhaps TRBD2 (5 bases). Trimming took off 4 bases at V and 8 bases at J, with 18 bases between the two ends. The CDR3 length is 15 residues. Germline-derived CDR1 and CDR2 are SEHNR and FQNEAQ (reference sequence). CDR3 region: CASSSSALRADEQFF. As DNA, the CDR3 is TGTGCCAGCAGCTCCTCCGCGCTGAGGGCGGATGAGCAGTTCTTC.

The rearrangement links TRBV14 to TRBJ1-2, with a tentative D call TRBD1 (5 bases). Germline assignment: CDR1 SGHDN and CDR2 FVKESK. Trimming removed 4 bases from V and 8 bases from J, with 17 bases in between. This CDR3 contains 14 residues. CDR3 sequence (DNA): TGTGCCAGCAGCCGGTTGATAGGTACAGGCGGCTACACCTTC. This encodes CASSRLIGTGGYTF.

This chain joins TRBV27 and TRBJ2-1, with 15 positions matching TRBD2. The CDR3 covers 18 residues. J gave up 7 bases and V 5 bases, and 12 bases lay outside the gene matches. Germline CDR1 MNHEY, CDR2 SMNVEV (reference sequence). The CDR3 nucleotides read TGTGCCAGCAGTCCTAGGATTGAGGGACTAGCGGGAGGTAATGAGCAGTTCTTC. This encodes CASSPRIEGLAGGNEQFF.

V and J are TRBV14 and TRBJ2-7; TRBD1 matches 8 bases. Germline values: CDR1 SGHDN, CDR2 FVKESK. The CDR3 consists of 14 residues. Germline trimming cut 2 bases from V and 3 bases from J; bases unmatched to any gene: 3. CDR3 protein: CASSQRTGFYEQYF. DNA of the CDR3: TGTGCCAGCAGCCAAAGGACAGGGTTCTACGAGCAGTACTTC.

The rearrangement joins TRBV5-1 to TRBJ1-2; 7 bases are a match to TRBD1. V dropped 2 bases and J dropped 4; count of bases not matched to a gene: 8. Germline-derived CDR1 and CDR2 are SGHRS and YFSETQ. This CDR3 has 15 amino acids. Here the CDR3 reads CASSFAQGDGYGYTF. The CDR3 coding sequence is TGCGCCAGCAGCTTCGCGCAGGGGGACGGCTATGGCTACACCTTC.

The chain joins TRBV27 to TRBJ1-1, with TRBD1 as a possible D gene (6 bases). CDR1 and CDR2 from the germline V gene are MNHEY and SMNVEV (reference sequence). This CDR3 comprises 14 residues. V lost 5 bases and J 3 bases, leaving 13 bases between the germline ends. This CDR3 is CASSPQTGDTEAFF. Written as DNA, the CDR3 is TGTGCCAGCAGTCCCCAGACAGGAGACACTGAAGCTTTCTTT.

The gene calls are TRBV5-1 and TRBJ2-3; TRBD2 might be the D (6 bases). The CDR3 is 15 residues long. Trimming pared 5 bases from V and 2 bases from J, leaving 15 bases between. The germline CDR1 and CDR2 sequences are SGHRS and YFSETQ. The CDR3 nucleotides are TGCGCCAGCAGTTCTGACGGGGGAACCACAGATACGCAGTATTTT. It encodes CASSSDGGTTDTQYF. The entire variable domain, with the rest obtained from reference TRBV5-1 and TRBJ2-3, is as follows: KAGVTQTPRYLIKTRGQQVTLSCSPISGHRSVSWYQQTPGQGLQFLFEYFSETQRNKGNFPGRFSGRQFSNSRSEMNVSTLELGDSALYLCASSSDGGTTDTQYFGPGTRLTVL.

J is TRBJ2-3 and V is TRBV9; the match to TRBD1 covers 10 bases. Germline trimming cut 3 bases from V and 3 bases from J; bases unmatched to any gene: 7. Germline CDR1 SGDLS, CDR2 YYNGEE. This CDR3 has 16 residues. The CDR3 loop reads CASSGGDRGRTDTQYF. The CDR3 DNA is TGTGCCAGCAGCGGAGGGGACAGGGGACGTACAGATACGCAGTATTTT.

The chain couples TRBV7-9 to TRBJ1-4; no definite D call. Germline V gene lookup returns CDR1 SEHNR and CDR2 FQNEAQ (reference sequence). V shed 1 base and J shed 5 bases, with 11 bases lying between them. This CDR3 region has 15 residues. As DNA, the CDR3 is TGTGCCAGCAGCTTAGGCGGCCTTACAAATGAAAAACTGTTTTTT. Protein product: CASSLGGLTNEKLFF.

In DNA, the CDR3 is TGTGCCAGCAGTCATACAGCAACCTACGAGCAGTACTTC. Encoded protein: CASSHTATYEQYF. J is TRBJ2-7 and V is TRBV6-1; D gene ambiguous. Per germline, CDR1 MNHNS and CDR2 SASEGT. CDR3 length: 13 residues. Trimming took off 5 bases at V and 2 bases at J, with 10 bases between the two ends.

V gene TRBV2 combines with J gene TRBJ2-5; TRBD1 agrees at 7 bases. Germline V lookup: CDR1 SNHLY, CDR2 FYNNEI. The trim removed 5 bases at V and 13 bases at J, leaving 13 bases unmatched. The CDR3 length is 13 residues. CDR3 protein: CASSPLVQGERYF. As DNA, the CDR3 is TGTGCCAGCAGTCCCCTGGTCCAGGGGGAACGGTACTTC.

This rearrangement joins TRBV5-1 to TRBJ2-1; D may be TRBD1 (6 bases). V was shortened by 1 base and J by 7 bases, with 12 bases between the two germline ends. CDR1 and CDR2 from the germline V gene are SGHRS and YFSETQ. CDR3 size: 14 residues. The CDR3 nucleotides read TGCGCCAGCAGCTTGACAGGGTTCTTAAATGAGCAGTTCTTC. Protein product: CASSLTGFLNEQFF.